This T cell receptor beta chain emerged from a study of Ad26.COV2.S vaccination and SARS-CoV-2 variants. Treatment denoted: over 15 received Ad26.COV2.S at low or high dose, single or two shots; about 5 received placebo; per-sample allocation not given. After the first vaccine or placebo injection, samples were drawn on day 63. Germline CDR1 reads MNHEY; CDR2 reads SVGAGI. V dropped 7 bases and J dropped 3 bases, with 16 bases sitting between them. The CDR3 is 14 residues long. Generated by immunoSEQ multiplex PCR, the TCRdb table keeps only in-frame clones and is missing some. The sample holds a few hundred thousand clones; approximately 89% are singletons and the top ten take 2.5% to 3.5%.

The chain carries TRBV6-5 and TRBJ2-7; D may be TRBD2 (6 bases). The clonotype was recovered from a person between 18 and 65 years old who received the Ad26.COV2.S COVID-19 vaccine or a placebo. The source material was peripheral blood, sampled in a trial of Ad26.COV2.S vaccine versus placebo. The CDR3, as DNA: TGTGCCAGCAACCCGGAGGGCCAGAGCTACGAGCAGTACTTC. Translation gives CASNPEGQSYEQYF.